This T cell receptor beta chain was retrieved from a study of T cells in Graves' hyperthyroidism and ophthalmopathy. Points from the study as a whole: The model's output predicted ophthalmopathy at a median of roughly 6.9 months prior to onset. Researchers found most expanded thyroid clonotypes above 0.001 in blood as well.

Regarding this clonotype: Its antigen is unknown.

After removal of 2 bases from V and 4 bases from J, the junction contained 3 bases not matched to a gene. This CDR3 has 15 residues. Germline values: CDR1 SGHRS, CDR2 YFSETQ. TCR beta CDR3 regions were amplified from RNA. First-round RT-PCR of the TCR CDR3 relied on the HTBI primer set. MiXCR was run by TCRdb on the multiplex PCR reads, yielding one entry per CDR3 protein. The sample has over 300,000 distinct CDR3 sequences; around 15% are singletons. This sequence joins TRBV5-1 and TRBJ2-2, with 9 nucleotides matching TRBD2. The sequenced material came from blood. This clonotype was obtained from a woman between 40 and 55 years old with Graves' ophthalmopathy. CDR3 loop: CASSFLAGLTGELFF. As DNA, the CDR3 is TGCGCCAGCAGCTTTCTAGCGGGGCTCACCGGGGAGCTGTTTTTT.